These 30 T cell receptor beta chains originate from one sample sequenced in a study of shared clonotypes between healthy human individuals. The method was immunoSEQ multiplex PCR; TCRdb's version includes in-frame clones alone and lacks a portion of them. The sample consists of some 1,600,000 clones, 95% to 99% of them appearing once. Sequenced: naive CD4+ T cells sorted from blood. Subset: CD45RA+ positively selected. The receptor set was obtained from a man under 40 in good health.

The genes are TRBV29-1 and TRBJ2-1; 14 bases are a match to TRBD2. This CDR3 comprises 14 residues. With V trimmed by 7 bases and J by 9 bases, 8 bases remained unmatched. Germline-derived CDR1 and CDR2 are SQVTM and ANQGSEA. The DNA for the CDR3 is TGCAGCGGGGGACTAGCGGGAGTATCAGTTGAGCAGTTCTTC. It encodes CSGGLAGVSVEQFF.

This chain joins TRBV18 and TRBJ1-1, with D possibly TRBD1 on 6 matching bases. Trimming pared 2 bases from V and 4 bases from J, leaving 14 bases between. CDR3 size: 15 residues. Germline lookup yields CDR1 KGHSH and CDR2 LQKENI. The DNA of the CDR3 is TGTGCCAGCTCACCAGGACAGTTCCATGGCACTGAAGCTTTCTTT. This codes for CASSPGQFHGTEAFF.

A single count supports this clone. The chain is built from TRBV5-1 and TRBJ2-7; D call uncertain. Germline assignment: CDR1 SGHRS and CDR2 YFSETQ. The CDR3 has 13 residues. The ends were cut back, 0 bases at V and 4 bases at J, with 8 bases in the middle. The CDR3 sequence is CASSLAERYEQYF. CDR3 nucleotide sequence: TGCGCCAGCAGCTTGGCCGAGCGATACGAGCAGTACTTC.

The J gene is TRBJ2-3, the V gene TRBV9; the match to TRBD2 covers 7 bases. The length of the CDR3 is 13 residues. Germline V gene lookup returns CDR1 SGDLS and CDR2 YYNGEE. J gave up 0 bases and V 5 bases, and 0 bases lay outside the gene matches. Here the CDR3 DNA reads TGTGCCAGCAGGCGGGAGAGCACAGATACGCAGTATTTT. The encoded protein is CASRRESTDTQYF.

The chain is built from TRBV6-5 and TRBJ1-4, with 7 nucleotides matching TRBD1. CDR1 and CDR2 from the germline V gene are MNHEY and SVGAGI. The CDR3 has 15 residues. V lost 6 bases, J lost 3 bases, and 7 bases stayed unmatched. CDR3 in DNA: TGTGCCAGCAGGTTCCAGGGGGAAGCTAATGAAAAACTGTTTTTT. Amino acids: CASRFQGEANEKLFF.

The chain uses TRBV7-8 and TRBJ1-2; D not certain. Germline assignment: CDR1 SGHVS and CDR2 FQNEAQ. This CDR3 comprises 13 residues. Trimming cost V 1 base and J 7 bases, with 10 bases left between them. The CDR3 bases are TGTGCCAGCAGCTTAGTACTTTCTTTTGGCTACACCTTC. This translates into CASSLVLSFGYTF.

This clone has a single count. The chain couples TRBV27 to TRBJ2-1; 10 bases line up with TRBD2. After removal of 7 bases from V and 3 bases from J, the junction contained 3 bases not matched to a gene. Germline loops: CDR1 MNHEY, CDR2 SMNVEV (reference sequence). The CDR3 extends over 14 amino acids. This chain's CDR3 is CASKREGGYNEQFF. The DNA of the CDR3 is TGTGCCAGCAAGCGGGAGGGAGGCTACAATGAGCAGTTCTTC.

This rearrangement joins TRBV7-2 to TRBJ2-7; D ambiguous. The CDR3 length is 14 residues. The germline CDR1 and CDR2 sequences are SGHTA and FQGNSA. V lost 2 bases to trimming and J lost 2 bases, with 10 bases between them. This chain's CDR3 is CASSLLGSTYEQYF. DNA for the CDR3: TGTGCCAGCAGCTTACTTGGCAGCACCTACGAGCAGTACTTC.

The chain couples TRBV6-1 to TRBJ2-1, with 8 bases fitting TRBD2. This CDR3 comprises 17 residues. With V trimmed by 0 bases and J by 3 bases, 7 bases remained unmatched. Germline assignment: CDR1 MNHNS and CDR2 SASEGT. DNA of the CDR3: TGTGCCAGCAGTGAAGCGGGAGGGACTAGTGGCTACAATGAGCAGTTCTTC. This encodes CASSEAGGTSGYNEQFF.

The table lists this clone with a count of one. V and J are TRBV19 and TRBJ2-3, with D perhaps assigned TRBD1 or TRBD2 (5 bases each). The CDR3 totals 16 residues. Germline V CDR1 and CDR2: LNHDA, SQIVND (reference sequence). The V and J ends lost 2 bases and 3 bases respectively, with 15 bases between them. DNA of the CDR3: TGTGCCAGTAGTATATTGGTCGGGGCTGTAACAGATACGCAGTATTTT. Amino acid sequence: CASSILVGAVTDTQYF.

This chain connects TRBV6-1 to TRBJ2-5; 12 positions agree with TRBD2. This CDR3 has 15 amino acids. The germline CDR1 and CDR2 sequences are MNHNS and SASEGT. J lost 7 bases, V lost 5 bases, and 8 bases had no gene match. In nucleotides, the CDR3 is TGTGCCAGCAGTACGACTAGCGGGAGTTCAGGGACCCAGTACTTC. Translation gives CASSTTSGSSGTQYF.

The gene calls are TRBV29-1 and TRBJ2-5; D is unresolved. Germline CDR1 SQVTM, CDR2 ANQGSEA. Deletions cut 4 bases from V and 5 bases from J, with 11 bases between. The length of the CDR3 is 12 residues. The CDR3 loop is CSVVQRMETQYF. As DNA, the CDR3 is TGCAGCGTTGTTCAAAGGATGGAGACCCAGTACTTC.

The J gene is TRBJ2-5, the V gene TRBV7-6; 8 bases map to TRBD1. CDR1 SGHVS and CDR2 FNYEAQ come from the germline V gene. The CDR3 sequence is 17 residues long. The trim removed 5 bases at V and 2 bases at J, leaving 13 bases unmatched. CDR3 protein: CASSPGQGVPKQETQYF. The CDR3 DNA reads TGTGCCAGCAGCCCCGGACAGGGAGTCCCCAAACAAGAGACCCAGTACTTC.

The J gene is TRBJ1-1, the V gene TRBV7-2; 7 nucleotides align to TRBD1. Germline CDR1 SGHTA, CDR2 FQGNSA. V gave up 3 bases and J gave up 7 bases; unmatched junction bases: 5. This CDR3 comprises 13 residues. The CDR3 nucleotides read TGTGCCAGCAGCTTGACAGGGTGGGTTGAAGCTTTCTTT. As protein: CASSLTGWVEAFF.

V gene TRBV28 combines with J gene TRBJ2-1, with D maybe TRBD2 (5 bases). CDR3 length equals 15 residues. Looked up from germline, CDR1 is MDHEN and CDR2 is SYDVKM. V dropped 3 bases and J dropped 4 bases, with 13 bases sitting between them. In nucleotides, the CDR3 is TGTGCCAGCAGTTTTACGTGGAGGACGTACAATGAGCAGTTCTTC. Encoded protein: CASSFTWRTYNEQFF.

V usage is TRBV10-3 and J usage is TRBJ2-7; 7 positions match TRBD1. V was pared by 11 bases and J by 4 bases, with 14 bases of the junction left unmatched. The CDR3 spans 14 residues. Germline V CDR1 and CDR2: ENHRY, SYGVKD. CDR3 amino acids: CASHPRGWTYEQYF. CDR3 nucleotide sequence: TGTGCCTCTCACCCCAGGGGGTGGACTTACGAGCAGTACTTC.

The V gene is TRBV27, the J gene TRBJ2-7; 8 bases map to TRBD1. The CDR3 runs to 14 residues. CDR1 and CDR2 (germline): MNHEY, SMNVEV (reference sequence). The trim removed 3 bases at V and 7 bases at J, leaving 8 bases unmatched. This CDR3 reads CASSFLRQGHEQYF. The CDR3 DNA follows: TGTGCCAGCAGTTTCCTAAGACAGGGGCATGAGCAGTACTTC.

This clone has only one observation. This chain joins TRBV7-2 and TRBJ2-1; 10 bases map to TRBD2. Germline values: CDR1 SGHTA, CDR2 FQGNSA. CDR3 length equals 15 residues. J gave up 9 bases and V 5 bases, and 10 bases lay outside the gene matches. CDR3 DNA sequence: TGTGCCAGCAGCGTTCCGAGCGGGAGGGCCGCTGAGCAGTTCTTC. As protein: CASSVPSGRAAEQFF.

The count of this clone is one. The chain links TRBV5-1 to TRBJ2-5; no definite D call. The CDR3 spans 15 residues. From germline, CDR1 is SGHRS and CDR2 YFSETQ. V shed 0 bases and J shed 1 base, with 10 bases lying between them. The CDR3 is CASSLAGRPQETQYF. In nucleotides, the CDR3 is TGCGCCAGCAGCTTGGCCGGCAGACCCCAAGAGACCCAGTACTTC.

This clone came up once. The chain carries TRBV2 and TRBJ1-3; D remains ambiguous. With 5 bases removed from V and 0 bases from J, the gap between germline ends came to 11 bases. CDR3 length equals 15 residues. Per germline, CDR1 SNHLY and CDR2 FYNNEI. CDR3 protein: CASSPEMASGNTIYF. The CDR3 nucleotides read TGTGCCAGCAGTCCAGAAATGGCCTCTGGAAACACCATATATTTT.

This clone was counted once. The V gene is TRBV7-9, the J gene TRBJ2-7; 8 bases match TRBD1. With 2 bases clipped from V and 6 bases from J, the junction kept 3 bases outside the gene matches. Germline V gene lookup returns CDR1 SEHNR and CDR2 FQNEAQ (reference sequence). The CDR3 sequence is 13 residues long. The CDR3: CASSLQDRGEQYF. CDR3 nucleotides: TGTGCCAGCAGCTTACAAGACAGGGGCGAGCAGTACTTC.

V gene TRBV18 combines with J gene TRBJ2-7; D may be TRBD1 (6 bases). The CDR3 has 15 amino acids. The V end was cut by 2 bases, the J end by 2 bases, with 13 bases between. CDR1 is KGHSH and CDR2 is LQKENI in the germline V gene. This CDR3 is CASSPSGTRPYEQYF. The CDR3 nucleotides are TGTGCCAGCTCACCATCCGGGACACGACCCTACGAGCAGTACTTC.

The chain recombines TRBV9 with TRBJ2-3, with D maybe TRBD1 (5 bases). Trimming shortened V by 5 bases and J by 9 bases, and 22 bases separated the two germline ends. CDR1 SGDLS and CDR2 YYNGEE come from the germline V gene. This CDR3 spans 15 amino acids. CDR3 coding DNA: TGTGCCAGCAGGAGGAAGCAGGGCCCTGCCCACACGCAGTATTTT. Translated, it gives CASRRKQGPAHTQYF.

The chain couples TRBV7-2 to TRBJ2-1; TRBD2 matches 8 bases. Per germline, CDR1 SGHTA and CDR2 FQGNSA. This CDR3 has 17 residues. The V segment lost 0 bases and the J segment 4 bases; nucleotides outside the gene matches: 8. Here the CDR3 DNA reads TGTGCCAGCAGCTTAGCGGAGGGAGCGGGAGAGTACAATGAGCAGTTCTTC. It specifies CASSLAEGAGEYNEQFF.

In the case of this clone: The same CDR3 arises from other DNA sequences in this sample as well. The chain combines TRBV28 with TRBJ1-5; the D is unclear. The CDR3 is 11 residues long. Germline V CDR1 and CDR2: MDHEN, SYDVKM. Trimming took 5 bases from V and 5 from J, leaving 4 bases between them. The CDR3 protein is CASSHYQPQHF. CDR3 coding DNA: TGTGCCAGCAGTCACTATCAGCCCCAGCATTTT.

The V and J genes are TRBV9 and TRBJ2-1, with 9 bases fitting TRBD2. The V gene's germline CDR1 is SGDLS and CDR2 YYNGEE. The CDR3 runs 17 residues. The V and J ends lost 0 bases and 5 bases, in that order; junction bases with no gene match: 9. CDR3 amino acids: CASSVATNSGSDNEQFF. In DNA, the CDR3 is TGTGCCAGCAGCGTAGCTACGAATAGCGGGAGCGACAATGAGCAGTTCTTC. Together with reference TRBV9 and TRBJ2-1, the CDR3 gives the full variable domain: DSGVTQTPKHLITATGQRVTLRCSPRSGDLSVYWYQQSLDQGLQFLIQYYNGEERAKGNILERFSAQQFPDLHSELNLSSLELGDSALYFCASSVATNSGSDNEQFFGPGTRLTVL.

The chain joins TRBV28 to TRBJ1-2, with D unresolved. The length of the CDR3 is 12 residues. The V end lost 8 bases, the J end lost 8 bases, and 15 bases lay between the germline ends. Germline CDR1 and CDR2: MDHEN and SYDVKM. As DNA, the CDR3 is TGTGCCAGCGCCCCGGGCCCTCGGGGCTACACCTTC. Protein: CASAPGPRGYTF.

The chain is built from TRBV14 and TRBJ2-2, with D uncertain. The germline CDR1 and CDR2 sequences are SGHDN and FVKESK. V dropped 0 bases and J dropped 6 bases, with 5 bases sitting between them. The CDR3 has 13 residues. The CDR3 region has the DNA TGTGCCAGCAGCCAAGACTGGGCCGGGGAGCTGTTTTTT. Translated: CASSQDWAGELFF.

This chain connects TRBV14 to TRBJ2-7; D gene unclear. This CDR3 has 15 residues. Trimming left V 0 bases short and J 2 bases short, with 11 bases between. Looked up from germline, CDR1 is SGHDN and CDR2 is FVKESK. The CDR3 loop reads CASSQDGVPPYEQYF. CDR3 nucleotides: TGTGCCAGCAGCCAAGATGGGGTTCCACCCTACGAGCAGTACTTC.

The chain uses TRBV7-3 and TRBJ2-3; the D gene could be TRBD1 or TRBD2 (5 bases each). Germline CDR1 is SGHTA and CDR2 is FQGTGA. V was pared by 5 bases and J by 1 base, with 10 bases between. The CDR3 is made up of 14 amino acids. Here the CDR3 reads CASSRDVGTDTQYF. DNA of the CDR3: TGTGCCAGCAGCCGGGACGTCGGCACAGATACGCAGTATTTT.